This is a list of T cell receptor beta chains from one sample in a study of shared clonotypes between healthy human individuals. Assay: immunoSEQ multiplex PCR; the TCRdb copy retains only in-frame clones and omits some. Here the sample spans around 720,000 clones, more than 70% being singletons. The specimen was memory CD4+ T cells sorted from blood. The receptor source for this set is a woman aged 30 to 39 in good health. Both conserved end residues are part of each CDR3. A D gene is named only where the DNA matches it firmly. Some rows mark clone size as missing; the rest say once, few, many or name a class of expanded clone.

clone_size j_call d_call v_call cdr3_nt cdr3_aa
. TRBJ2-1 . TRBV5-1 TGCGCCAGCAGCTCCCGGGCGGCGGGTAGCCGTTACAATGAGCAGTTCTTC CASSSRAAGSRYNEQFF
. TRBJ2-7 . TRBV2 TGTGCCAGCAGTGACCGACTGGGCGGATACGAGCAGTACTTC CASSDRLGGYEQYF
. TRBJ1-1 . TRBV18 TGTGCCAGCTCACCGCAGAGCACTGAAGCTTTCTTT CASSPQSTEAFF
. TRBJ1-1 . TRBV28 TGTGCCAGCAGTTTAAAGGGCTTTTCGGCTTTCTTT CASSLKGFSAFF
once TRBJ2-2 . TRBV7-9 TGTGCCAGCAGCTTAGGACAGGTCGGGCAAGCCGGGGAGCTGTTTTTT CASSLGQVGQAGELFF
. TRBJ2-3 TRBD2 TRBV28 TGTGCCAGCAGTTTTAGCGGGAAATCTTCTGATACGCAGTATTTT CASSFSGKSSDTQYF
. TRBJ2-7 . TRBV2 TGTGCCAGCACCCTCGGACCCTCGAAGTACTTC CASTLGPSKYF
. TRBJ2-2 . TRBV28 TGTGCCAGCAGTTTAGGTCAGGGCCCAAACACCGGGGAGCTGTTTTTT CASSLGQGPNTGELFF
. TRBJ1-1 . TRBV2 TGTGCCAGCAGTTCCCCGTGGGACACTGAAGCTTTCTTT CASSSPWDTEAFF
few TRBJ2-7 . TRBV6-5 TGTGCCGTCTCACCCGTCAATGAGGACGAGCAGTACTTC CAVSPVNEDEQYF
. TRBJ2-1 . TRBV2 TGTGCCAGCAGTGAGCATTATGAGCAGTTCTTC CASSEHYEQFF
. TRBJ2-2 TRBD1 TRBV5-1 TGCGCCAGCAGCTTGGACAGGGGTAACACCGGGGAGCTGTTTTTT CASSLDRGNTGELFF
. TRBJ2-3 . TRBV6-5 TGTGCCAGCAGGATGAGGGGCAAGACAGATACGCAGTATTTT CASRMRGKTDTQYF
. TRBJ2-7 TRBD2 TRBV9 TGTGCCAGCAGCGTAGGACTCGCGGGAGTCTACGAGCAGTACTTC CASSVGLAGVYEQYF
few TRBJ2-2 . TRBV21-1 TGTGCCAGCAGCGCAACGGACAGGGCCCACACCGGGGAGCTGTTTTTT CASSATDRAHTGELFF
. TRBJ2-1 . TRBV6-5 TGTGCCAGCGCAAGGAGGGCTGGCTACAATGAGCAGTTCTTC CASARRAGYNEQFF
. TRBJ2-3 . TRBV7-9 TGTGCCACCCCCCATGACGGGAACACAGATACGCAGTATTTT CATPHDGNTDTQYF
. TRBJ1-5 . TRBV6-1 TGTGCCAGCGCGTCGGGGTACGGCAATCAGCCCCAGCATTTT CASASGYGNQPQHF
few TRBJ2-7 . TRBV7-2 TGTGCCAGCAGCGGAGACGGCAGGGTAACCTACGAGCAGTACTTC CASSGDGRVTYEQYF
. TRBJ1-2 . TRBV7-2 TGTGCCAGCAGCCCGGACGGGTATGGCTACACCTTC CASSPDGYGYTF
. TRBJ1-5 . TRBV5-1 TGCGCCAGCAGCCAGCGGGGCCATAGCAATCAGCCCCAGCATTTT CASSQRGHSNQPQHF
. TRBJ2-1 . TRBV9 TGTGCCAGCAGCGTAGGGAGTATGAATGAGCAGTTCTTC CASSVGSMNEQFF
. TRBJ2-3 TRBD2 TRBV5-6 TGTGCCAGCAGCTTGAAACTAGCGGGTAGCACAGATACGCAGTATTTT CASSLKLAGSTDTQYF
once TRBJ1-2 . TRBV5-4 TGTGCCAGCAGCACCCCGTCGGGGGGCTGGGGCTACACCTTC CASSTPSGGWGYTF
. TRBJ1-2 . TRBV6-4 TGTGCCAGCAGCCGGCAGGGGACTTATGGCTACACCTTC CASSRQGTYGYTF
. TRBJ2-1 TRBD2 TRBV7-6 TGTGCCAGCAGTCGAGCTATGGGACTAGCGGGAAGTGAGCAGTTCTTC CASSRAMGLAGSEQFF
. TRBJ1-5 TRBD1 TRBV11-2 TGTGCCAGCAGCTCAGGGGGAGTCCAGCATTTT CASSSGGVQHF
. TRBJ2-6 . TRBV9 TGTGCCAGCAGCCAGCCTGGGGCCAACGTCCTGACTTTC CASSQPGANVLTF
. TRBJ1-1 TRBD1 TRBV5-4 TGTGCCAGCAGACGACAGGGAGACACTGAAGCTTTCTTT CASRRQGDTEAFF
. TRBJ1-4 . TRBV20-1 TGCAGTGCTGGACCGAATGAAAAACTGTTTTTT CSAGPNEKLFF
once TRBJ1-1 TRBD1 TRBV2 TGTGCCAGCAACCGGGACAGCTCCACTGAAGCTTTCTTT CASNRDSSTEAFF
. TRBJ2-7 . TRBV5-4 TGTGCCAGCAGTTATAGGCACGGGGGCGAGCAGTACTTC CASSYRHGGEQYF
few TRBJ2-7 . TRBV27 TGTGCCAGCAGTCCAAAGGGCCACTCCTACGAGCAGTACTTC CASSPKGHSYEQYF
few TRBJ1-3 TRBD1 TRBV6-6 TGTGCCAGCAGTCCTACAGGGGATGGAGGAAACACCATATATTTT CASSPTGDGGNTIYF
. TRBJ1-4 . TRBV27 TGTGCCAGCAGTTCCCCGGGCAGTTCAAATGAAAAACTGTTTTTT CASSSPGSSNEKLFF
. TRBJ1-2 . TRBV6-6 TGTGCCAGCAGTTCATTTGGGGGGCGTAGCGACTATGGCTACACCTTC CASSSFGGRSDYGYTF